This T cell receptor beta chain was recovered during a study of blood T cell repertoires in COVID-19. Study overall: The United States, Italy and Spain provided the acute and convalescent COVID-19 samples.

The CDR3 has 16 residues. Germline CDR1 MNHNS, CDR2 SASEGT. J gave up 1 base and V 4 bases, and 5 bases lay outside the gene matches. Enrollees, about 18 to 100 years old, lived in around 23 US areas. Before being deemed recovered, Cohort 3 donors had two negative PCRs, clearance, or symptom resolution. Repertoires were generated with immunoSEQ multiplex PCR, while TCRdb's copy carries only in-frame clones and drops some. The repertoire has 140,000 or so clones, roughly 80% of them found once; the top ten carry roughly 6.4%. The V gene is TRBV6-1, the J gene TRBJ1-5; 9 nucleotides agree with TRBD1. This clonotype was sampled from a woman in her 40s who had recovered from COVID-19. The sample was PBMCs or T cells enriched from blood (not recorded which). CDR3 protein: CASSGGTGTSNQPQHF. CDR3 sequence (DNA): TGTGCCAGCAGTGGCGGGACAGGGACGAGCAATCAGCCCCAGCATTTT.